What follows are 13 T cell receptor beta chains derived from one specimen sequenced in a study of cytomegalovirus exposure and HLA in healthy donors. 13 Jbeta primers and 60 Vbeta primers were used for the PCR. Sequencing was performed with immunoSEQ multiplex PCR; in TCRdb, only in-frame clones are kept and a portion is missing. The repertoire includes roughly 180,000 clones, over 65% of them detected once, and 0.65% to 0.85% sits in the top ten. Sequencing was done on a sample of PBMCs. The receptors shown here come from a female donor in good health and CMV-seronegative.

The sample holds one count of this clone. Since no conserved phenylalanine or tryptophan closes the CDR3, a read error is the likely cause. V is TRBV7-3 and J is TRBJ1-3; 8 bases agree with TRBD1. The length of the CDR3 is 14 residues. Germline V lookup: CDR1 SGHTA, CDR2 FQGTGA. V shed 5 bases and J 3 bases; nucleotides not matched to a gene: 3. For the CDR3, the DNA is TGTGCCAGCAGCCCAGACAGGGGTGGAAACACCATATATCTT. Translated: CASSPDRGGNTIYL.

The chain recombines TRBV2 with TRBJ1-5, with TRBD1 matching over 10 bases. V was pared by 6 bases and J by 7 bases, with 6 bases of the junction left unmatched. CDR1 SNHLY and CDR2 FYNNEI come from the germline V gene. This CDR3 has 14 amino acids. CDR3 coding DNA: TGTGCCAGCAGCGACAGGGGGCGGGGCCAGCCCCAGCATTTT. It encodes CASSDRGRGQPQHF.

The chain joins TRBV5-4 to TRBJ1-2; D may be TRBD1 (5 bases). V lost 2 bases and J 0 bases, leaving 8 bases between the germline ends. CDR1 is SGHNT and CDR2 is YYREEE in the germline V gene (reference sequence). This CDR3 is built from 14 residues. CDR3 region: CASSLKGSNYGYTF. CDR3 sequence (DNA): TGTGCCAGCAGCTTAAAGGGGTCTAACTATGGCTACACCTTC.

The rearrangement links TRBV18 to TRBJ1-5, with D perhaps TRBD1 (5 bases). V gave up 5 bases and J gave up 7 bases, with 12 bases separating them. The germline V gene encodes CDR1 KGHSH and CDR2 LQKENI. This CDR3 is built from 13 residues. CDR3: CASSYDRGQPQHF. CDR3 nucleotides: TGTGCCAGCTCATACGACAGAGGCCAGCCCCAGCATTTT. Together with reference TRBV18 and TRBJ1-5, the CDR3 gives the full variable domain: NAGVMQNPRHLVRRRGQEARLRCSPMKGHSHVYWYRQLPEEGLKFMVYLQKENIIDESGMPKERFSAEFPKEGPSILRIQQVVRGDSAAYFCASSYDRGQPQHFGDGTRLSIL.

This clone occurred once. The rearrangement joins TRBV6-5 to TRBJ2-2; TRBD1 is a possible D gene (6 bases). CDR1 and CDR2 (germline): MNHEY, SVGAGI. The CDR3 has 14 amino acids. V shed 4 bases and J shed 5 bases, with 11 bases lying between them. The CDR3 DNA follows: TGTGCCAGCAGTTTTTACAGGGATACCGGGGAGCTGTTTTTT. This encodes CASSFYRDTGELFF.

The chain couples TRBV18 to TRBJ2-7; TRBD1 might be the D (7 bases). Trimming took off 3 bases at V and 2 bases at J, with 20 bases between the two ends. CDR1 and CDR2 from the germline V gene are KGHSH and LQKENI. This CDR3 has 17 residues. The chain's CDR3 is CASSPRETGRIAYEQYF. In DNA, the CDR3 is TGTGCCAGCTCACCGCGCGAGACAGGGAGGATAGCCTACGAGCAGTACTTC.

V gene TRBV6-5 combines with J gene TRBJ1-1, with D uncertain. Per the germline V gene, CDR1 is MNHEY and CDR2 is SVGAGI. V was cut by 6 bases and J by 0 bases, with 14 bases left in between. This CDR3 is built from 15 residues. The CDR3 DNA reads TGTGCCAGCAGCCCTAGACCCAAGTTGAACACTGAAGCTTTCTTT. It translates to CASSPRPKLNTEAFF.

This clone was observed a single time. The rearrangement links TRBV18 to TRBJ1-5, with 7 bases fitting TRBD1. The germline V gene encodes CDR1 KGHSH and CDR2 LQKENI. The J segment lost 7 bases and the V segment lost 3 bases, leaving 12 bases of the junction unmatched. This CDR3 is built from 16 residues. CDR3 in amino acids: CASSPRSRGMGQPQHF. The CDR3 DNA reads TGTGCCAGCTCACCCCGATCCAGGGGGATGGGACAGCCCCAGCATTTT.

The chain joins TRBV28 to TRBJ1-5; D uncertain. Germline V gives CDR1 MDHEN, CDR2 SYDVKM. The CDR3 consists of 14 residues. The V end lost 6 bases, the J end lost 7 bases, and 16 bases lay between the germline ends. The CDR3 DNA follows: TGTGCCAGCAGACTGTCGGGGAGAGAACAGCCCCAGCATTTT. The encoded protein is CASRLSGREQPQHF.

This clone occurred once. This sequence joins TRBV11-1 and TRBJ2-7; D may be TRBD2 (7 bases). This CDR3 has 18 residues. V lost 2 bases to trimming and J lost 0 bases, with 20 bases between them. Germline CDR1 and CDR2: SGHAT and FQDESV (reference sequence). In DNA form, the CDR3 reads TGTGCCAGCAGCTTAAGGGGGAGGGGCTATTCCAGCTCCTACGAGCAGTACTTC. This sequence encodes CASSLRGRGYSSSYEQYF.

This clone turned up a few times. The rearrangement links TRBV7-2 to TRBJ2-2; 9 bases are a match to TRBD2. Germline V gene sequence: CDR1 SGHTA, CDR2 FQGNSA. Trimming cost V 5 bases and J 3 bases; bases outside gene matches: 4. The CDR3 covers 15 residues. Written as DNA, the CDR3 is TGTGCCAGCAGCACGAGCGGGGGGCACACCGGGGAGCTGTTTTTT. Translation gives CASSTSGGHTGELFF.

V and J are TRBV6-4 and TRBJ2-1, with 9 bases fitting TRBD2. Germline-derived CDR1 and CDR2 are MRHNA and SNTAGT. The CDR3 extends over 15 amino acids. J was trimmed by 12 bases and V by 3 bases; bases with no gene match: 12. DNA of the CDR3: TGTGCCAGCAGTGATCATAGCGGGGGCCATGGTCGGCAGTTCTTC. Translated: CASSDHSGGHGRQFF.

This clone has more than one count but fewer than ten. The chain uses TRBV9 and TRBJ1-5; D is ambiguous. This CDR3 region has 15 residues. The germline V gene has CDR1 SGDLS and CDR2 YYNGEE. V was cut by 3 bases and J by 0 bases, with 10 bases left in between. CDR3 in amino acids: CASSAGGSSNQPQHF. In nucleotides, the CDR3 is TGTGCCAGCAGCGCAGGTGGATCTAGCAATCAGCCCCAGCATTTT.